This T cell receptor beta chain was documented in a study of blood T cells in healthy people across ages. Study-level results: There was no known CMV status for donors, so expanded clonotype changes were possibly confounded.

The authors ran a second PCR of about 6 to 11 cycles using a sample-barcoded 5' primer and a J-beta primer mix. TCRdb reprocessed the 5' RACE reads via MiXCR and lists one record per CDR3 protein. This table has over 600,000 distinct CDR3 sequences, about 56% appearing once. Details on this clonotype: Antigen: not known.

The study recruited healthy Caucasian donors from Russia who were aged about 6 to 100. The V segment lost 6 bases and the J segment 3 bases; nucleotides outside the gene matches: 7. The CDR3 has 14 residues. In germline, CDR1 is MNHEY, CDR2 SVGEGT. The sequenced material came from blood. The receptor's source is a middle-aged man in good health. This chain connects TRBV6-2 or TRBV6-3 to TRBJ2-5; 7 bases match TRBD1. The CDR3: CASRVRDRKETQYF. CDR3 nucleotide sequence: TGTGCCAGCAGGGTCCGGGACAGAAAAGAGACCCAGTACTTC.